One and the same sample provided the 3 T cell receptor beta chains below, sequenced in a study of cytomegalovirus exposure and HLA in healthy donors. PCR was performed using 60 Vbeta and 13 Jbeta primers. Generated by immunoSEQ multiplex PCR, the TCRdb table keeps only in-frame clones and is missing some. The data contain some 120,000 clones, approximately 74% of them singletons. Sequencing used PBMCs. The receptors were sampled from a middle-aged man in good health and CMV-seropositive.

This sequence joins TRBV19 and TRBJ1-1; 11 nucleotides line up with TRBD1. Germline V gives CDR1 LNHDA, CDR2 SQIVND (reference sequence). After removal of 1 base from V and 1 base from J, the junction contained 2 bases not matched to a gene. CDR3 length: 16 amino acids. CDR3 residues: CASSIGGTGGNTEAFF. CDR3 nucleotides: TGTGCCAGTAGTATAGGTGGGACAGGGGGGAACACTGAAGCTTTCTTT.

The gene calls are TRBV5-6 and TRBJ1-5, with 8 bases aligning to TRBD1. The CDR3 has 14 residues. Germline V gene lookup returns CDR1 SGHDT and CDR2 YYEEEE. V lost 0 bases to trimming and J lost 7 bases; unmatched junction nucleotides: 3. The CDR3 loop is CASSLDRGEQPQHF. The CDR3 coding sequence is TGTGCCAGCAGCTTGGACAGGGGGGAACAGCCCCAGCATTTT. Full variable domain (rest looked up from reference TRBV5-6 and TRBJ1-5): DAGVTQSPTHLIKTRGQQVTLRCSPKSGHDTVSWYQQALGQGPQFIFQYYEEEERQRGNFPDRFSGHQFPNYSSELNVNALLLGDSALYLCASSLDRGEQPQHFGDGTRLSIL.

The chain has TRBV11-2 and TRBJ1-6; no clear D. The V gene's germline CDR1 is SGHAT and CDR2 FQNNGV. With 5 bases removed from V and 8 bases from J, the gap between germline ends came to 13 bases. The CDR3 sequence is 14 residues long. The CDR3 loop reads CASSLKWAYSPLHF. DNA of the CDR3: TGTGCCAGCAGCCTAAAGTGGGCTTATTCACCCCTCCACTTT.